This TCR beta chain came from a study of response to subunit inactivated influenza vaccine. General study findings and limits: Every seasonal influenza vaccination brings in few new T cells, the authors suggested.

Note on this clonotype: Its antigen is not known.

In TCRdb, the RT-PCR reads were re-called with MiXCR into one record per CDR3 protein. This sample yields approximately 230,000 distinct CDR3 sequences, of which approximately 12% are seen a single time; 7.8% belongs to the top ten. CDR3 length equals 16 residues. The specimen comprised non-naive T cells sorted from PBMCs, sampled 14 to 15 days before vaccination. This sequence originates from a man aged 50 or older who received an inactivated influenza vaccine. The chain employs TRBV21-1 and TRBJ2-4; the table gives TRBD2 as D, unverified against the DNA. TRBV21-1 has pseudogene status. The CDR3 nucleotides are TGTGCCAGCAGCAATGTCGGGAGGGCCGACAAAAACATTCAGTACTTC. As protein: CASSNVGRADKNIQYF.